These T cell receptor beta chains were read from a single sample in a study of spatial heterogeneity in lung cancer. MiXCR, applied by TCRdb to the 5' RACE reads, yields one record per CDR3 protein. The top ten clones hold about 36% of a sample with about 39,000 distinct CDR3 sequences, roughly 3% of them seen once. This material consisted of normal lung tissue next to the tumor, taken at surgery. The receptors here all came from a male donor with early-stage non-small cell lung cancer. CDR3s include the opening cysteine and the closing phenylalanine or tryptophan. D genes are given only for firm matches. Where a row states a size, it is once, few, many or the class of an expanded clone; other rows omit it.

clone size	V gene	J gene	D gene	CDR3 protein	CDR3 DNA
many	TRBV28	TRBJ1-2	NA	CASSSAPVLKTF	TGTGCCAGCAGTTCCGCGCCAGTGCTGAAGACCTTC
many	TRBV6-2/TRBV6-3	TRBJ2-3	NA	CASTRDSTDTQYF	TGTGCCAGCACCCGGGACAGCACAGATACGCAGTATTTT
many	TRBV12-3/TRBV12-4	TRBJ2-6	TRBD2	CASSPGGGSGANVLTF	TGTGCCAGCAGCCCCGGGGGGGGATCCGGGGCCAACGTCCTGACTTTC
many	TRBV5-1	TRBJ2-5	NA	CASSSTPSGPQETQYF	TGCGCCAGCAGCTCCACCCCGAGCGGCCCGCAAGAGACCCAGTACTTC
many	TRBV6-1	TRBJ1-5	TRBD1	CASRMTGGETRPQHF	TGTGCCAGCAGGATGACAGGGGGCGAAACCCGGCCCCAGCATTTT
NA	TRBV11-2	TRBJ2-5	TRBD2	CASRFSGAQQETQYF	TGTGCCAGCAGGTTTAGCGGGGCGCAACAAGAGACCCAGTACTTC
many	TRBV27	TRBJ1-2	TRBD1	CASSSGQGSYGYTF	TGTGCCAGCAGTTCAGGACAGGGTTCGTATGGCTACACCTTC
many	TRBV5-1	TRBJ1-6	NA	CASSLEASDNSPLHF	TGCGCCAGCAGCTTGGAGGCCAGTGATAATTCACCCCTCCACTTT
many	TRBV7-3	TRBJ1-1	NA	CASSLKFDTEAFF	TGTGCCAGCAGCTTAAAGTTTGACACTGAAGCTTTCTTT
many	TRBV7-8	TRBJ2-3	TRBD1	CASSLDRDRATDTQYF	TGTGCCAGCAGCTTAGACCGGGACAGGGCAACAGATACGCAGTATTTT
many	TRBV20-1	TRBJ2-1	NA	CSAPPPRAEQFF	TGCAGTGCTCCCCCCCCCAGGGCCGAGCAGTTCTTC
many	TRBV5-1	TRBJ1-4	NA	CASSLHPTNEKLFF	TGCGCCAGCAGCCTTCACCCAACTAATGAAAAACTGTTTTTT
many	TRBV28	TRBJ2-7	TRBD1	CATIDRADYEQYF	TGTGCTACGATCGACAGGGCGGACTACGAGCAGTACTTC
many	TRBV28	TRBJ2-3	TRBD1	CATQGTAGTDTQYF	TGTGCCACCCAGGGGACAGCAGGCACAGATACGCAGTATTTT
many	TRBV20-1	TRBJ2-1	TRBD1	CSAAGQGQIF	TGCAGTGCCGCGGGACAGGGCCAAATCTTC
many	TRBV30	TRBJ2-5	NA	CAWSQVKETQYF	TGTGCCTGGAGTCAGGTGAAAGAGACCCAGTACTTC
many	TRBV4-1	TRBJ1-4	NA	CASQIVATGFEKLFF	TGCGCCAGCCAAATCGTGGCGACAGGATTTGAAAAACTGTTTTTT
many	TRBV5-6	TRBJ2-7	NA	CASSLKGGRVEQYF	TGTGCCAGCAGCCTTAAAGGGGGTCGGGTCGAGCAGTACTTC
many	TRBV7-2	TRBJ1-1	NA	CASSLVGGGNTEAFF	TGTGCCAGCAGCTTAGTGGGTGGGGGGAACACTGAAGCTTTCTTT
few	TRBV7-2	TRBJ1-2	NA	CASSLGGPDRGYTF	TGTGCCAGCAGCTTGGGGGGCCCCGACCGTGGCTACACCTTC
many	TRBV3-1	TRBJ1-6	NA	CASSLTHWGSPLHF	TGTGCCAGCAGCCTAACCCATTGGGGTTCACCCCTCCACTTT
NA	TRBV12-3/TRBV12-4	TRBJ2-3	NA	CASSFRSDTQYF	TGTGCCAGCAGTTTTAGGTCAGATACGCAGTATTTT
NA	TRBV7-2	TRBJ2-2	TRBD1	CASRGTGGTGELFF	TGTGCCAGCAGGGGGACAGGGGGCACCGGGGAGCTGTTTTTT
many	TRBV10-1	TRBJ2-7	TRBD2	CASSRTSGSLEQYF	TGCGCCAGCAGCAGGACTAGCGGGAGTCTCGAGCAGTACTTC
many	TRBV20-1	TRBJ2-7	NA	CSAGRHETWVQYF	TGCAGTGCTGGTCGACATGAGACTTGGGTGCAGTACTTC
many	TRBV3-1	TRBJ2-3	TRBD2	CASSQGPSGRASVQDTQYF	TGTGCCAGCAGCCAAGGTCCCAGCGGGAGGGCCTCCGTCCAAGATACGCAGTATTTT
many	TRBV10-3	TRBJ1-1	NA	CAISEVEARFYTEAFF	TGTGCCATCAGTGAGGTGGAGGCCCGATTTTACACTGAAGCTTTCTTT
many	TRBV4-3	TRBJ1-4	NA	CASSQDTGAGEKLFF	TGCGCCAGCAGCCAAGATACGGGGGCAGGGGAAAAACTGTTTTTT
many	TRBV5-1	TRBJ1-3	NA	CASSLNSGNTIYF	TGCGCCAGCAGCTTGAACTCTGGAAACACCATATATTTT
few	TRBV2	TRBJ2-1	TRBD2	CASAGTSVYNEQFF	TGTGCCAGCGCCGGGACTAGCGTTTACAATGAGCAGTTCTTC
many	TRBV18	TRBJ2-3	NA	CASSSAEADTQYF	TGTGCCAGCTCATCCGCGGAGGCAGATACGCAGTATTTT
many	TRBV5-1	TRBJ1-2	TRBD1	CASSSQTGGGGGYTF	TGCGCCAGCAGCTCCCAGACAGGGGGCGGCGGCGGCTACACCTTC
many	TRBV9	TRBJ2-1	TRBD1	CASSLGGQGAYNEQFF	TGTGCCAGCAGCCTAGGGGGACAGGGGGCCTACAATGAGCAGTTCTTC
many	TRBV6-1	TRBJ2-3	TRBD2	CASRPPSGGTDTQYF	TGTGCCAGCAGACCGCCCAGCGGGGGCACAGATACGCAGTATTTT
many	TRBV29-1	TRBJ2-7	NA	CSAGYSVLHEQYF	TGCAGCGCTGGGTATAGCGTCCTCCACGAGCAGTACTTC
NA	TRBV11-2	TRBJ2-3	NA	CASSPAGSGTDTQYF	TGTGCCAGCAGCCCAGCTGGTAGCGGCACAGATACGCAGTATTTT
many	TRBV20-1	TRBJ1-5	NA	CSARPRGYSNQPQHF	TGCAGTGCTAGACCCCGGGGATATAGCAATCAGCCCCAGCATTTT
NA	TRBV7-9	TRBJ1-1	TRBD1	CASSSYETGRAFF	TGTGCCAGCAGCTCCTATGAGACAGGGCGAGCTTTCTTT
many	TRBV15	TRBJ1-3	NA	CATSRDRGPGNTIYF	TGTGCCACCAGCAGAGACAGGGGTCCTGGAAACACCATATATTTT